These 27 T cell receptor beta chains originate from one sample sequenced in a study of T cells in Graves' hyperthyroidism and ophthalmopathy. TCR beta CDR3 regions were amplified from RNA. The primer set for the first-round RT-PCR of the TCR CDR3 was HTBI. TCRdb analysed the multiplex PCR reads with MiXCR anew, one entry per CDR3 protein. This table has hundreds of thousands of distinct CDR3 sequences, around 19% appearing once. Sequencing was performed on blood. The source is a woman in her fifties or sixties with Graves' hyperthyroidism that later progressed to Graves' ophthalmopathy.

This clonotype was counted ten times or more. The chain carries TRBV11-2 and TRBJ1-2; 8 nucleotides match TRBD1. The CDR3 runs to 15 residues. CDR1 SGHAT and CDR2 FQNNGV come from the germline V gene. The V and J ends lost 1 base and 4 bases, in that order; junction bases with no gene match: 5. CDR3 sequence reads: CASSLGTGQAYGYTF. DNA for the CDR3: TGTGCCAGCAGCTTAGGCACGGGACAGGCCTATGGCTACACCTTC.

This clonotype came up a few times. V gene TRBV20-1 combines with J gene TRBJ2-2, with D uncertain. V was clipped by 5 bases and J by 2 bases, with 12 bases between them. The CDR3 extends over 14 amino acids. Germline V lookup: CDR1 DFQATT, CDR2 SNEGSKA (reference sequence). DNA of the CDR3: TGCAGTGCTCCCCCCGAGGTTAACACCGGGGAGCTGTTTTTT. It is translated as CSAPPEVNTGELFF.

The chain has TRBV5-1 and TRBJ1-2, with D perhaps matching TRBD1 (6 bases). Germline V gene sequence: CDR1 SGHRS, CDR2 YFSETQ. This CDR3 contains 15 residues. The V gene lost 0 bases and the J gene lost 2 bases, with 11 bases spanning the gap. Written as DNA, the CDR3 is TGCGCCAGCAGCTTGGCGGTAGGACAGAACTATGGCTACACCTTC. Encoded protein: CASSLAVGQNYGYTF.

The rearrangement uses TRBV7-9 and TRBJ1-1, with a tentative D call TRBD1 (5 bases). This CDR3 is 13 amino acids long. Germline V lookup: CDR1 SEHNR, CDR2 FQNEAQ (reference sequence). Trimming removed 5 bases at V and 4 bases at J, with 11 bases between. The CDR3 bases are TGTGCCAGCAGCGCCGGGACTCCCACTGAAGCTTTCTTT. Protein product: CASSAGTPTEAFF.

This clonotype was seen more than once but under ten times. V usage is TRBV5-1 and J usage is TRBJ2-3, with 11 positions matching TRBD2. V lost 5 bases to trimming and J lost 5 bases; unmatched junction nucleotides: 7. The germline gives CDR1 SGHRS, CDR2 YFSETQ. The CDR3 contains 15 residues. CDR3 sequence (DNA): TGCGCCAGCAGGCCGCCTAGCGGGGGGATAGATACGCAGTATTTT. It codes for CASRPPSGGIDTQYF.

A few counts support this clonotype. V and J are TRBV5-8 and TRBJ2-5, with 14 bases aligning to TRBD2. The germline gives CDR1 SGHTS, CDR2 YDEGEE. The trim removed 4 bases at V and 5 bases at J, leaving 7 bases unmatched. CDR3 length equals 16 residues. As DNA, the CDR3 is TGTGCCAGCAGCCGAAGACTAGCGGGGGGGCATGAGACCCAGTACTTC. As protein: CASSRRLAGGHETQYF.

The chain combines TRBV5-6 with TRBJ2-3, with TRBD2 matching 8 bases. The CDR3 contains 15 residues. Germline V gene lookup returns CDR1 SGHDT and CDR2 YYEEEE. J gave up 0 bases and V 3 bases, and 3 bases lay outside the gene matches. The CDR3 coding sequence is TGTGCCAGCAGCTCCCGGGAGGGAAGCACAGATACGCAGTATTTT. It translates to CASSSREGSTDTQYF. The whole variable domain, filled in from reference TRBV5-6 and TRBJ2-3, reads DAGVTQSPTHLIKTRGQQVTLRCSPKSGHDTVSWYQQALGQGPQFIFQYYEEEERQRGNFPDRFSGHQFPNYSSELNVNALLLGDSALYLCASSSREGSTDTQYFGPGTRLTVL.

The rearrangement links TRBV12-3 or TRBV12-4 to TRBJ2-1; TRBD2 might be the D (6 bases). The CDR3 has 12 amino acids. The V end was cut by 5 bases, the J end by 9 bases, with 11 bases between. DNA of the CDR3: TGTGCCAGCAGTACCCGGGGGTTTGAGCAGTTCTTC. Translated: CASSTRGFEQFF.

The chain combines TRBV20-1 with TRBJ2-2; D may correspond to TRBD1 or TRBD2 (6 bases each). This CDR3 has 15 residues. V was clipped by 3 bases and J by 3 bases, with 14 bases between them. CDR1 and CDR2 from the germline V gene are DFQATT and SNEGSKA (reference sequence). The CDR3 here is CSASEGGPDTGELFF. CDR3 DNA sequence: TGCAGTGCTAGTGAGGGGGGCCCGGACACCGGGGAGCTGTTTTTT.

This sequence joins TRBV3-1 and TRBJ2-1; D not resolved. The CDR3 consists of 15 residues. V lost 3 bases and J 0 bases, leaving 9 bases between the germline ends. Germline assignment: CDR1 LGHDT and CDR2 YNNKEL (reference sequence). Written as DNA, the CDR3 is TGTGCCAGCAGCCATGCCGATAGCTCCTACAATGAGCAGTTCTTC. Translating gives CASSHADSSYNEQFF.

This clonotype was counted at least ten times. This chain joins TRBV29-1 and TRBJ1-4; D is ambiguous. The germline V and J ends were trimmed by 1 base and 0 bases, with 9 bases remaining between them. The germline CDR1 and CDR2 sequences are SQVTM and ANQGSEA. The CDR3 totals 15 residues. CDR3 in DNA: TGCAGCGTTGAAGCGGAGGGTGCAACTAATGAAAAACTGTTTTTT. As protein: CSVEAEGATNEKLFF.

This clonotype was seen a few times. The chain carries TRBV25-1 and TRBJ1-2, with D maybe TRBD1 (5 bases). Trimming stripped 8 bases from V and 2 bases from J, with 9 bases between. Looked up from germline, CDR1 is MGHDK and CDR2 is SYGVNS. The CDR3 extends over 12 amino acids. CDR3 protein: CASAGGNYGYTF. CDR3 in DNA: TGTGCCAGCGCCGGGGGGAACTATGGCTACACCTTC.

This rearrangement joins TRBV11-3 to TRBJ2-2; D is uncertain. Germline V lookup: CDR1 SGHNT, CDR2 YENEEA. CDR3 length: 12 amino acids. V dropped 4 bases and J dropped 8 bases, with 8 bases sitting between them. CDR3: CASSSPRGELFF. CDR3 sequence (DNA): TGTGCCAGCAGCTCCCCCCGGGGGGAGCTGTTTTTT.

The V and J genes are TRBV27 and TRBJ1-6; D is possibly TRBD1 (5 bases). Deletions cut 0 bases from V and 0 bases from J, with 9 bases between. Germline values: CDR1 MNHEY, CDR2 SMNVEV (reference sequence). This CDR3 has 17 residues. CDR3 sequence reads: CASSLSRGSSYNSPLHF. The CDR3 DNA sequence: TGTGCCAGCAGTTTATCGCGGGGGAGCTCCTATAATTCACCCCTCCACTTT.

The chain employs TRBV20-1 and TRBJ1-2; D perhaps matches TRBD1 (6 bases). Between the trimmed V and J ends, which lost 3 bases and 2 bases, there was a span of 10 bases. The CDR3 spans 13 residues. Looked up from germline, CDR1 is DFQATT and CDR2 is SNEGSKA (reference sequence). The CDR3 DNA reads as TGCAGTGCTAGCCGGACAGCAAACTATGGCTACACCTTC. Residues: CSASRTANYGYTF.

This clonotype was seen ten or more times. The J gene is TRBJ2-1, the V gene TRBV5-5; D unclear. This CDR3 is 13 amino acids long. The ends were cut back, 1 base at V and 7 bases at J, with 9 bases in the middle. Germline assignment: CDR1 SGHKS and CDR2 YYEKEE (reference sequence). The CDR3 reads CASSLWAANEQFF. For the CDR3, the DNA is TGTGCCAGCAGCTTGTGGGCTGCGAATGAGCAGTTCTTC.

DNA for the CDR3: TGTGCCAGCAGCCGGCCCTATCGGACTAGCGGGGAGACCCAGTACTTC. It yields the protein CASSRPYRTSGETQYF. The chain recombines TRBV7-2 with TRBJ2-5, with 11 bases identical to TRBD2. Unmatched junction bases numbered 10, after V lost 5 bases and J lost 5 bases. CDR1 SGHTA and CDR2 FQGNSA come from the germline V gene. The CDR3 has 16 residues.

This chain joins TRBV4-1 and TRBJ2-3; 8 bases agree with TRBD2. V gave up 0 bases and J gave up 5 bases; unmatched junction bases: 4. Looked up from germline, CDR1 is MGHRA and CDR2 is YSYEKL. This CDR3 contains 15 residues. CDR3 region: CASSQDGGAIDTQYF. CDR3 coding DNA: TGCGCCAGCAGCCAAGACGGGGGGGCCATAGATACGCAGTATTTT.

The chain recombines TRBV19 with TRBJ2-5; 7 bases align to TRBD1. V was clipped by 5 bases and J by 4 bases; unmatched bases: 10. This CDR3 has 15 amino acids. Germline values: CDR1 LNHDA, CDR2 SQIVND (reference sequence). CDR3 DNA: TGTGCCAGTAGTGCCACCGGGACAGAGATAGAGACCCAGTACTTC. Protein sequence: CASSATGTEIETQYF. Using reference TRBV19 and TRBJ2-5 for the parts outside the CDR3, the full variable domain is DGGITQSPKYLFRKEGQNVTLSCEQNLNHDAMYWYRQDPGQGLRLIYYSQIVNDFQKGDIAEGYSVSREKKESFPLTVTSAQKNPTAFYLCASSATGTEIETQYFGPGTRLLVL.

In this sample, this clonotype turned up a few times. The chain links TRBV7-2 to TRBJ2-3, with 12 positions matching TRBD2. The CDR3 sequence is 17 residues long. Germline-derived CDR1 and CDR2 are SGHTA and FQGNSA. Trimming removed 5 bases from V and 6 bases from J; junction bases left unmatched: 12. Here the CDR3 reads CASSPTLPSGGADTQYF. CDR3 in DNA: TGTGCCAGCAGCCCAACGCTCCCTAGCGGGGGGGCGGATACGCAGTATTTT.

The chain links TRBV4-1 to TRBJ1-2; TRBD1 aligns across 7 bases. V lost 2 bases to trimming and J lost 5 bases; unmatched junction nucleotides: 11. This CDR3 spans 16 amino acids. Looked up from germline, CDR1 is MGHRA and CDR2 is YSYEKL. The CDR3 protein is CASSQIRDRKFYGYTF. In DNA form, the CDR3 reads TGCGCCAGCAGCCAAATCCGGGACAGAAAGTTTTATGGCTACACCTTC.

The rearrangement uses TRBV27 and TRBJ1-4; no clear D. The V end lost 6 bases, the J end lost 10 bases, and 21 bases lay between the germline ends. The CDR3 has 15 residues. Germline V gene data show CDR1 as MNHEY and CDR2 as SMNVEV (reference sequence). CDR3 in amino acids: CASRGAGGRAGKLFF. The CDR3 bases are TGTGCCAGCAGAGGAGCGGGAGGGCGCGCTGGAAAACTGTTTTTT. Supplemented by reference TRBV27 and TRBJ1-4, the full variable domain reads EAQVTQNPRYLITVTGKKLTVTCSQNMNHEYMSWYRQDPGLGLRQIYYSMNVEVTDKGDVPEGYKVSRKEKRNFPLILESPSPNQTSLYFCASRGAGGRAGKLFFGSGTQLSVL.

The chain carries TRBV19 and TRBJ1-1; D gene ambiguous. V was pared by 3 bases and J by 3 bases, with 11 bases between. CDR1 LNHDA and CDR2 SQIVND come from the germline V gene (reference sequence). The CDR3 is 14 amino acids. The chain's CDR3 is CASSMKRLDTEAFF. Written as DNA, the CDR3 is TGTGCCAGTAGTATGAAAAGGCTGGACACTGAAGCTTTCTTT.

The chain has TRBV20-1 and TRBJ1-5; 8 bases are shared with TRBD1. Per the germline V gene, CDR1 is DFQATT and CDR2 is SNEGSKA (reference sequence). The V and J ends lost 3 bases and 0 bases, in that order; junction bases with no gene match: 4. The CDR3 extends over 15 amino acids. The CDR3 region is CSASGGTGSNQPQHF. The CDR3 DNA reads TGCAGTGCTAGTGGGGGGACAGGTAGCAATCAGCCCCAGCATTTT.

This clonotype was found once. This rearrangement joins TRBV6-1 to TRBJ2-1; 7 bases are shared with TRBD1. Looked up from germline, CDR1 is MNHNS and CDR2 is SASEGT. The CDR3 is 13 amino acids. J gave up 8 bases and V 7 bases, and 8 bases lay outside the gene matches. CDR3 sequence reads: CASTPQGFDEQFF. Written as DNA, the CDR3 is TGTGCCAGCACCCCACAGGGGTTTGATGAGCAGTTCTTC.

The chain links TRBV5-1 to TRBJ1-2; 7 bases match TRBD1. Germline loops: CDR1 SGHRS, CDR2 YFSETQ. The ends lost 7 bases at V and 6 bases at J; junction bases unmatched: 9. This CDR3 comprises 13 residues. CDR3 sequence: CASSPGQKNGYTF. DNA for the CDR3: TGCGCCAGCTCACCGGGACAGAAGAATGGCTACACCTTC.

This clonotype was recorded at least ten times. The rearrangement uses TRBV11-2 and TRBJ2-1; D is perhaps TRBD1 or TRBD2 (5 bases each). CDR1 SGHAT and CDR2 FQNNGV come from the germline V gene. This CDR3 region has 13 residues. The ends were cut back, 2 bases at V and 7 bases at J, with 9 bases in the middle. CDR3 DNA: TGTGCCAGCAGCTTATTCTGGGGGAATGAGCAGTTCTTC. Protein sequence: CASSLFWGNEQFF. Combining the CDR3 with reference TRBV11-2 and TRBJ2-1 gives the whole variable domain EAGVAQSPRYKIIEKRQSVAFWCNPISGHATLYWYQQILGQGPKLLIQFQNNGVVDDSQLPKDRFSAERLKGVDSTLKIQPAKLEDSAVYLCASSLFWGNEQFFGPGTRLTVL.